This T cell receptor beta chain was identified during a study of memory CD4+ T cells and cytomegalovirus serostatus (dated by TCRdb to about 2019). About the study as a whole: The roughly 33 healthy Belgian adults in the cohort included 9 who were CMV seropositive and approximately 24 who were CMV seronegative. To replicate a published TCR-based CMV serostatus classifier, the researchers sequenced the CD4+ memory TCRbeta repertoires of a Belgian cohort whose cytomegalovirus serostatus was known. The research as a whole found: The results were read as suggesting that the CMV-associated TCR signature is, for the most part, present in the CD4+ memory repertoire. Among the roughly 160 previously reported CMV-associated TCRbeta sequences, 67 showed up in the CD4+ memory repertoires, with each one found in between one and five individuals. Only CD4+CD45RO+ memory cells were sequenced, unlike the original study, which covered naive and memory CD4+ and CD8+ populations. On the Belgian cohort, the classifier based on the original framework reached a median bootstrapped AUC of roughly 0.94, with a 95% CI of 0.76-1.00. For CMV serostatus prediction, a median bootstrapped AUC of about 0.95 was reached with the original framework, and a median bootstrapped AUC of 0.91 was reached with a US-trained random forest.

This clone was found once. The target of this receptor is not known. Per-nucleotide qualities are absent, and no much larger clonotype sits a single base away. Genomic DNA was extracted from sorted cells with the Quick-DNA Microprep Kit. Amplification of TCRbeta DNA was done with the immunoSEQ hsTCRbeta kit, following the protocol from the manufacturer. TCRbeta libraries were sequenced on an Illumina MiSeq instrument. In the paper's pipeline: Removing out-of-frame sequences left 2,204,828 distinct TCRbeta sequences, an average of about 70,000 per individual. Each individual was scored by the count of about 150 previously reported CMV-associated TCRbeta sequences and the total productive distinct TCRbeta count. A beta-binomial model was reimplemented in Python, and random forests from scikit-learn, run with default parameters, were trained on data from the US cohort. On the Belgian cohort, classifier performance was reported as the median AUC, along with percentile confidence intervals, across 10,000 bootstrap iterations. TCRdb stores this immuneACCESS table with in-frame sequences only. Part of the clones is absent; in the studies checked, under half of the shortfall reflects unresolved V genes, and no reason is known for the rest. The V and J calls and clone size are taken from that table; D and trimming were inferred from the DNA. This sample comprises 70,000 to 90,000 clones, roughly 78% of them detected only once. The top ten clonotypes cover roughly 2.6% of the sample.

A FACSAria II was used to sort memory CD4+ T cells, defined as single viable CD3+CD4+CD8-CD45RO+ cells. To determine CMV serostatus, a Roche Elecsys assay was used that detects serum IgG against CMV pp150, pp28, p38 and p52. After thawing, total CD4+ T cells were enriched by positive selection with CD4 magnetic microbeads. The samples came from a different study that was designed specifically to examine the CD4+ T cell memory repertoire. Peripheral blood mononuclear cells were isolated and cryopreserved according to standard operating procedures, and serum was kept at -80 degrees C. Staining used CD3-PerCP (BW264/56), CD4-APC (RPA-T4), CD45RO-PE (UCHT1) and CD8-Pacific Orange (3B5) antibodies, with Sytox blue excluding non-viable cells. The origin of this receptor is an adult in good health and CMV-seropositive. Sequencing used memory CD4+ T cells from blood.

The DNA reads as follows: TGTGCCAGCCGAGGTCCGGGGGGGGCCACTGAGCAGTTCTTC. It is translated as CASRGPGGATEQFF. Recombination connected TRBV28 to TRBJ2-1; TRBD2 matches 8 bases in the middle. V is trimmed back by 8 bases and J by 9 bases, and the junction contains 12 bases that no gene match accounts for. CDR1 and CDR2 are drawn from the germline V gene: MDHEN, SYDVKM. The CDR3 runs 14 amino acids, cysteine and phenylalanine included. The kept DNA is CDR3 alone, 42 bases in frame from the first base.